This is a list of T cell receptor beta chains from one sample in a study of T cell responses to AZD1222 COVID-19 vaccine. Assay used: immunoSEQ multiplex PCR; TCRdb lists only in-frame clones, some missing. This sample has 130,000 or so clones; about 90% occur once, and the top ten carry approximately 8%. The source material was peripheral blood, sampled 28 days after the second dose of the MenACWY control vaccine. The receptors here all came from an adult who received the MenACWY meningococcal vaccine as a control. Each CDR3 is given with its conserved first and last residue. D genes are given only for firm matches. The listing skips clone size in some rows; elsewhere it reads once, few, many or a size class.

TRBJ2-2	-	TRBV6-4	-	14	TGTGCCAGCAGTCTCGCGGATAACACCGGGGAGCTGTTTTTT	CASSLADNTGELFF
TRBJ2-5	-	TRBV7-2	TRBD2	15	TGTGCCAGCAGCCCAACACGGGGGGGCCGGGAGACCCAGTACTTC	CASSPTRGGRETQYF
TRBJ2-5	-	TRBV28	-	14	TGTGCCAGCAGTTTGGCCGATTACCAAGAGACCCAGTACTTC	CASSLADYQETQYF
TRBJ1-5	-	TRBV6-5	TRBD1	16	TGTGCCAGCAGTTACCGACAGGGGGCTGCGAATCAGCCCCAGCATTTT	CASSYRQGAANQPQHF
TRBJ2-1	-	TRBV12-5	-	15	TGTGCTAGTGGTTCCGGGGGGCCCTACCCCAATGAGCAGTTCTTC	CASGSGGPYPNEQFF
TRBJ1-1	-	TRBV7-9	TRBD1	12	TGTGCCAGCAGCGCAAGGGACAGGGAAGCTTTCTTT	CASSARDREAFF
TRBJ1-1	-	TRBV12-3/TRBV12-4	-	12	TGTGCCAGCAGTTTACGTATCCCTGAAGCTTTCTTT	CASSLRIPEAFF
TRBJ1-3	-	TRBV9	-	17	TGTGCCAGCAGCGTAGGGGCGCGGGGGTTGGGCGGAAACACCATATATTTT	CASSVGARGLGGNTIYF
TRBJ1-3	-	TRBV19	-	13	TGTGCCAGTAGTATGCAAGGGGGAAACACCATATATTTT	CASSMQGGNTIYF
TRBJ1-4	-	TRBV18	TRBD1	13	TGTGCCAGCTCACCGGGACAGCTTGAAAAACTGTTTTTT	CASSPGQLEKLFF
TRBJ1-1	-	TRBV6-5	-	15	TGTGCCAGCAGTTCTACCGGGACACCCAACACTGAAGCTTTCTTT	CASSSTGTPNTEAFF
TRBJ2-5	-	TRBV6-5	-	12	TGTGCCAGCAGCAGCGGACAGTCGGCCCAGTACTTC	CASSSGQSAQYF
TRBJ1-3	-	TRBV28	-	12	TGTGCCAGCCTAAGCGGAGGGCACACCATATATTTT	CASLSGGHTIYF
TRBJ2-5	-	TRBV9	-	14	TGTGCCAGCAGCGGGAGGGACAGCCAAGAGACCCAGTACTTC	CASSGRDSQETQYF
TRBJ2-1	-	TRBV7-3	-	16	TGTGCCAGCAGCTTAAGTTCGAACGGTTGGGGCAATGAGCAGTTCTTC	CASSLSSNGWGNEQFF
TRBJ1-4	-	TRBV15	-	15	TGTGCCACCAGCAGACCCACAGGGTTAGGTGAAAAACTGTTTTTT	CATSRPTGLGEKLFF
TRBJ2-7	-	TRBV27	-	15	TGTGCCAGCACACCCGCCGTTGGGTACTCCTACGAGCAGTACTTC	CASTPAVGYSYEQYF
TRBJ2-5	-	TRBV28	TRBD1	14	TGTGCCAGCAGGGGCAGGGGGCGGGTGGAGACCCAGTACTTC	CASRGRGRVETQYF
TRBJ1-6	-	TRBV9	-	14	TGTGCCAGCAGCGTAGGAGGGGATAATTCACCCCTCCACTTT	CASSVGGDNSPLHF
TRBJ2-1	-	TRBV3-1/TRBV3-2	-	15	TGTGCCAGCAGCCAAGAGGGACGGTCATACAATGAGCAGTTCTTC	CASSQEGRSYNEQFF
TRBJ1-6	-	TRBV5-7	TRBD1	19	TGTGCCAGCAGCACCACGCCGGGACAGGGGGCTTTCGCGGCTTCACCCCTCCACTTT	CASSTTPGQGAFAASPLHF
TRBJ1-6	once	TRBV6-5	-	16	TGTGCCAGCAGTTACGGTGGCAGGGTGCAGAATTCACCCCTCCACTTT	CASSYGGRVQNSPLHF
TRBJ1-4	-	TRBV7-2	-	13	TGTGCCAGCAGCCCCCGGAGACAGGAAAAACTGTTTTTT	CASSPRRQEKLFF
TRBJ2-2	-	TRBV5-8	-	16	TGTGCCAGCAGCTTGGGTACAGGCCTTCCCACCGGGGAGCTGTTTTTT	CASSLGTGLPTGELFF
TRBJ1-2	-	TRBV7-2	-	15	TGTGCCAGCAGCTTAGTGGCAGGGGTTAACTATGGCTACACCTTC	CASSLVAGVNYGYTF
TRBJ2-3	-	TRBV4-3	-	16	TGCGCCAGCAGCCAAGATTATGAGGGCGGCCCGGATACGCAGTATTTT	CASSQDYEGGPDTQYF
TRBJ2-3	-	TRBV7-3	-	14	TGTGCCAGCAGCCCCGGGACGAGCACAGATACGCAGTATTTT	CASSPGTSTDTQYF
TRBJ1-1	-	TRBV7-9	TRBD1	15	TGTGCCAGCAGCTTAAAGGAGGGGGCTAACACTGAAGCTTTCTTT	CASSLKEGANTEAFF
TRBJ2-5	-	TRBV15	-	15	TGTGCCACCAGCAGAGACCCCCGCAGGGTCGAGACCCAGTACTTC	CATSRDPRRVETQYF
TRBJ2-7	-	TRBV12-5	TRBD2	19	TGTGCTAGTGGTTTGGTACCTGGGACTAGCGGGAGGGCCTTTTACGAGCAGTACTTC	CASGLVPGTSGRAFYEQYF
TRBJ2-3	-	TRBV5-5	-	13	TGTGCCAGCAGGCCACTACGGACAGATACGCAGTATTTT	CASRPLRTDTQYF
TRBJ1-5	once	TRBV15	-	16	TGTGCCACCAGCAGAGATTTGGGATATGGCAATCAGCCCCAGCATTTT	CATSRDLGYGNQPQHF
TRBJ1-1	-	TRBV6-5	-	13	TGTGCCAGCAGATCAGGGATGAACACTGAAGCTTTCTTT	CASRSGMNTEAFF
TRBJ2-3	-	TRBV10-1	TRBD2	18	TGCGCCAGCAGTGAGTCCTTGGCGGGAGTCGGAGGCGCAGATACGCAGTATTTT	CASSESLAGVGGADTQYF
TRBJ2-3	once	TRBV7-6	TRBD2	15	TGTGCCAGCAGCGCGACTAGCGGGAGCACAGATACGCAGTATTTT	CASSATSGSTDTQYF
TRBJ1-2	-	TRBV9	-	15	TGTGCCAGCAGCGTAGAGATGGGGGCGGACTATGGCTACACCTTC	CASSVEMGADYGYTF
TRBJ2-5	-	TRBV7-2	TRBD2	14	TGTGCCAGCAGCTTAGATAGGACTAGTGAGACCCAGTACTTC	CASSLDRTSETQYF
TRBJ2-2	-	TRBV19	TRBD1	15	TGTGCCAGTACCGACAGGGGGTGGAATGGCGGGGAGCTGTTTTTT	CASTDRGWNGGELFF
TRBJ1-1	-	TRBV28	TRBD1	14	TGTGCCAGCAGCTATGCCGGGACAGGGACATTGTCTTTCTTT	CASSYAGTGTLSFF
TRBJ2-2	-	TRBV7-3	-	15	TGTGCCAGCAGCGATCGCCAGGGGAACACCGGGGAGCTGTTTTTT	CASSDRQGNTGELFF
TRBJ1-1	-	TRBV7-2	-	13	TGTGCCAGCAGCTTATACAGGAACACTGAAGCTTTCTTT	CASSLYRNTEAFF
TRBJ1-1	few	TRBV18	TRBD1	14	TGTGCCAGCTCATCTACAGGGGGGAACACTGAAGCTTTCTTT	CASSSTGGNTEAFF
TRBJ2-7	-	TRBV7-2	-	12	TGTGCCAGCAGCTCGCAGGCCTACGAGCAGTACTTC	CASSSQAYEQYF
TRBJ2-1	-	TRBV7-9	TRBD2	14	TGTGCCAGCACCAGAGGAGAGCGGGGGGGTGAGCAGTTCTTC	CASTRGERGGEQFF
TRBJ2-5	many	TRBV6-2/TRBV6-3	-	13	TGTGCCAGCAGTTACGTATGGGGGGAGACCCAGTACTTC	CASSYVWGETQYF
TRBJ2-7	-	TRBV7-2	-	13	TGTGCCAGCAGCCAATCTGTCGGTTACGAGCAGTACTTC	CASSQSVGYEQYF
TRBJ2-3	-	TRBV28	TRBD2	17	TGTGCCAGCAGTTTAGGGCTACTAGCGGGGAACACAGATACGCAGTATTTT	CASSLGLLAGNTDTQYF
TRBJ1-3	-	TRBV6-4	-	15	TGTGCCAGCAGTGACCCCTGGAGTTCTGGAAACACCATATATTTT	CASSDPWSSGNTIYF
TRBJ2-3	-	TRBV6-5	-	14	TGTGCCAGCAGTTACGGAGATAACACAGATACGCAGTATTTT	CASSYGDNTDTQYF
TRBJ2-7	once	TRBV5-6	-	16	TGTGCCAGCAGCCCCACCGGTGCGCGGGGTAACTACGAGCAGTACTTC	CASSPTGARGNYEQYF
TRBJ2-3	-	TRBV7-2	-	14	TGTGCCAGCAGCTTAGTTGGGGGCGCAGATACGCAGTATTTT	CASSLVGGADTQYF
TRBJ2-1	once	TRBV19	-	14	TGTGCCAGTAGTAACCAGGGGAATTCTGGTGAGCAGTTCTTC	CASSNQGNSGEQFF